Sequencing of this TCR beta chain was carried out in a study of naive and memory T cell subsets. Findings and caveats of the study: This RNA-based method may be sensitive to activation-related transcript changes.

The library had UMIs added by 3' ligation of an oligonucleotide to TCR cDNA. Unsorted total RNA, roughly 1 to 1000 ng, was DNase treated before reverse transcription. This clonotype showed up many times. The antigen remains unidentified. Four PCR rounds used nested alpha and beta constant region primers plus the SP2 primer. For blood and skin samples, reverse transcription used TCR alpha and beta constant primers. A single record per CDR3 protein comes from TCRdb applying MiXCR to the 5' RACE reads. The sample lists approximately 52,000 distinct CDR3 sequences; roughly 4.7% were seen once. This CDR3 region has 14 residues. Germline V gives CDR1 MNHEY, CDR2 SMNVEV (reference sequence). V was pared by 5 bases and J by 5 bases, with 12 bases between.

The receptor's source is a female donor in good health. V gene TRBV27 combines with J gene TRBJ2-2, with D hard to call. This chain's CDR3 is CASSPTGGTGELFF. The CDR3 nucleotides are TGTGCCAGCAGTCCTACCGGTGGGACCGGGGAGCTGTTTTTT.